One TCR beta chain is described in this entry. Its antigen remains unidentified. The V and J ends lost 4 bases and 8 bases, in that order; junction bases with no gene match: 7. CDR3 length: 12 amino acids. Germline V gives CDR1 GTSNPN, CDR2 SVGIG (reference sequence). High-throughput TCR beta sequencing covered peripheral CD8+ and CD4+ T cells. With random hexamers, reverse transcription was performed on roughly 0.5 to 1 ug of RNA. Coverage of TCR beta CDR3 amplification by immunoSEQ multiplex PCR extended to 54 Vbeta and 13 Jbeta. TCRdb processed the immunoSEQ multiplex PCR reads anew with MiXCR; each CDR3 protein has one entry. Of around 200,000 distinct CDR3 sequences in the sample, around 95% were seen once. This record belongs to a study of CD8 T cells in Susac syndrome. Study results and caveats: A relatively small number of individuals underwent TCR sequencing and HLA analysis.

This TCR was sampled from a human donor with multiple sclerosis. J is TRBJ2-7 and V is TRBV30, with 8 bases aligning to TRBD2. Source material: CD4+ T cells from PBMCs. CDR3 region: CAWNPGGGKQYF. DNA for the CDR3: TGTGCCTGGAATCCCGGGGGGGGCAAGCAGTACTTC.